This is a list of T cell receptor beta chains from one sample in a study of cytomegalovirus exposure and HLA in healthy donors. Clones were sequenced by immunoSEQ multiplex PCR, and TCRdb holds only the in-frame ones, with some missing. The repertoire includes some 130,000 clones, about 80% of them detected once, and about 2% sits in the top ten. Sequenced sample: PBMCs. Receptors were obtained from a man under 40 in good health and CMV-seronegative. Both conserved end residues are part of each CDR3. D genes are given only for firm matches. Some rows mark clone size as missing; the rest say once, few, many or name a class of expanded clone.

TRBV19,18,TRBJ2-5,TRBD2,.,TGTGCCAGTAGTACCTCGGTGATAGGACTAGCGCTCCAAGAGACCCAGTACTTC,CASSTSVIGLALQETQYF
TRBV19,10,TRBJ1-5,.,.,TGTGCCTCCTCGGATCAGCCCCAGCATTTT,CASSDQPQHF
TRBV10-3,15,TRBJ2-2,.,.,TGTGCCATCAGCCCTCGCCCTATGGACACCGGGGAGCTGTTTTTT,CAISPRPMDTGELFF
TRBV28,16,TRBJ2-7,TRBD1,.,TGTGCCAGCAGTACCACAGGGGGCCATCCTAGGGGCGAGCAGTACTTC,CASSTTGGHPRGEQYF
TRBV7-2,15,TRBJ2-1,.,.,TGTGCCAGCAGCCGTGAGGTCGGCTTGCAGGGGGGGCAGTTCTTC,CASSREVGLQGGQFF
TRBV18,15,TRBJ2-3,.,.,TGTGCCAGCTCACCAATGGGGCAGGGCACAGATACGCAGTATTTT,CASSPMGQGTDTQYF
TRBV19,16,TRBJ1-2,.,.,TGTGCCAGTAGTATAGATGGAACAGGACCTAACTATGGCTACACCTTC,CASSIDGTGPNYGYTF
TRBV27,13,TRBJ1-5,.,.,TGTGCCAGCCAAGGACAGTTTAATCAGCCCCAGCATTTT,CASQGQFNQPQHF
TRBV28,14,TRBJ2-7,.,.,TGTGCCAGCAGTTTAAGCCAGGGTACCTACGAGCAGTACTTC,CASSLSQGTYEQYF
TRBV5-1,15,TRBJ2-1,TRBD1,.,TGCGCCAGCAGATCCGGGACAGGGCATAACAATGAGCAGTTCTTC,CASRSGTGHNNEQFF
TRBV30,11,TRBJ1-2,.,once,TGTGCCTGGAGTACCCGAGGAGGCTACACCTTC,CAWSTRGGYTF
TRBV30,14,TRBJ1-2,.,.,TGTGCCTGGACCTTCAGGGGTACAACCCTTATCTACACCTTC,CAWTFRGTTLIYTF
TRBV27,15,TRBJ2-3,TRBD2,.,TGTGCCAGCAGTTTGAGCCTAGCGGGACCTGATACGCAGTATTTT,CASSLSLAGPDTQYF
TRBV28,11,TRBJ1-4,TRBD1,.,TGTGCCAGCCAGGGGGGAGAAAAACTGTTTTTT,CASQGGEKLFF
TRBV28,16,TRBJ1-1,.,.,TGTGCCAGCAGCCGCCGTCTAGGTAAGGAGTCGACTGAAGCTTTCTTT,CASSRRLGKESTEAFF
TRBV28,12,TRBJ2-6,.,.,TGTGCCACCCTCTCTGGGGCCAACGTCCTGACTTTC,CATLSGANVLTF